This TCR beta chain was profiled in a study of cytomegalovirus exposure and HLA in healthy donors. With 2 bases removed from V and 7 bases from J, the gap between germline ends came to 11 bases. Germline CDR1 WSHSY, CDR2 SAAADI. CDR3 length: 13 amino acids. The table lists this clone with a count of one. The PCR was carried out with 60 Vbeta primers and 13 Jbeta primers. TCRdb keeps only in-frame clones here, not all; method: immunoSEQ multiplex PCR. This table has 210,000 or so clones, approximately 83% appearing once. The TCR sequence derives from a girl aged 5 to 17 in good health and CMV-seronegative. The specimen was PBMCs. The rearrangement joins TRBV10-2 to TRBJ1-1, with a tentative D call TRBD1 (5 bases). The CDR3 bases are TGCGCCAGCAGTGAGCTCAGGGTCGGTGAAGCTTTCTTT. It is translated as CASSELRVGEAFF.